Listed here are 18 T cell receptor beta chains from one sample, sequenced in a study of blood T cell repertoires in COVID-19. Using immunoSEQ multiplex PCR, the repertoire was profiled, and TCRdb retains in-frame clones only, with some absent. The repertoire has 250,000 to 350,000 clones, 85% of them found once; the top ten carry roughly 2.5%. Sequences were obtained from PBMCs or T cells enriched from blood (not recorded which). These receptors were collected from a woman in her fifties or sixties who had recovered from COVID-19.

This chain's CDR3 is CASSIGQYNSPLHF. The CDR3 nucleotides read TGTGCCAGTAGTATCGGACAGTATAATTCACCCCTCCACTTT. This chain links TRBV19 with TRBJ1-6, with D perhaps TRBD1 (6 bases). CDR1 and CDR2 (germline): LNHDA, SQIVND (reference sequence). The V end lost 3 bases, the J end lost 4 bases, and 7 bases lay between the germline ends. This CDR3 is 14 amino acids long.

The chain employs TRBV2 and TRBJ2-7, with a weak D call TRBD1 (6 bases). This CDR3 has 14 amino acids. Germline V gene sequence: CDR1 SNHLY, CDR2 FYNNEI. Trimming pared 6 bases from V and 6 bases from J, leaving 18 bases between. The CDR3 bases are TGTGCCAGCAGGAGGGACACAGGGTCGGGCGAGCAGTACTTC. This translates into CASRRDTGSGEQYF.

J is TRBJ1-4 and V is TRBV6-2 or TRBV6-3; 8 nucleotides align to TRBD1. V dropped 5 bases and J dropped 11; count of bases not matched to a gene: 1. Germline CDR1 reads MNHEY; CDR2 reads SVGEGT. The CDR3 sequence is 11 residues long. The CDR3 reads CASSRTGKLFF. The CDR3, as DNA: TGTGCCAGCAGTAGGACAGGGAAACTGTTTTTT.

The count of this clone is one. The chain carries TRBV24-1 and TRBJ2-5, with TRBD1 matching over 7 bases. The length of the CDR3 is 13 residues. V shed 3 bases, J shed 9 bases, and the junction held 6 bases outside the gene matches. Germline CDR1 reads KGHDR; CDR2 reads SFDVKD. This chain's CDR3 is CATSDHPGGAQYF. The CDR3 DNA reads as TGTGCCACCAGTGATCACCCAGGGGGTGCCCAGTACTTC.

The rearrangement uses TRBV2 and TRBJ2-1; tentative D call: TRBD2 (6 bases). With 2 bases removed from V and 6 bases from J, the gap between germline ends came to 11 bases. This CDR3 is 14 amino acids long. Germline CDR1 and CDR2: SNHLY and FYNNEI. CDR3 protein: CASSENGAGNEQFF. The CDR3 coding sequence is TGTGCCAGCAGTGAAAATGGAGCGGGCAATGAGCAGTTCTTC. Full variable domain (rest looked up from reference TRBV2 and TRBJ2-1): EPEVTQTPSHQVTQMGQEVILRCVPISNHLYFYWYRQILGQKVEFLVSFYNNEISEKSEIFDDQFSVERPDGSNFTLKIRSTKLEDSAMYFCASSENGAGNEQFFGPGTRLTVL.

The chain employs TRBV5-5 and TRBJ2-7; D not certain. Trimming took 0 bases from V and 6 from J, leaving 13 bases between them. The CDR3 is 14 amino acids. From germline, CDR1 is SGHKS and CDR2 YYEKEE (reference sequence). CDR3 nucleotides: TGTGCCAGCAGCTTGGTTGCTAGGTATGGCGAGCAGTACTTC. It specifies CASSLVARYGEQYF.

CDR3 sequence reads: CASSLAGSRETQYF. Written as DNA, the CDR3 is TGTGCCAGCAGCTTAGCAGGGAGCCGGGAGACCCAGTACTTC. The chain has TRBV7-9 and TRBJ2-5; TRBD2 might be the D (5 bases). CDR3 length equals 14 residues. Trimming took off 0 bases at V and 5 bases at J, with 10 bases between the two ends. CDR1 is SEHNR and CDR2 is FQNEAQ in the germline V gene (reference sequence).

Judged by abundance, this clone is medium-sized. CDR3 in DNA: TGTGCCACCAGCAGAGGATGGGGTGGTGAGCGGGAGACAATCTCCTACGAGCAGTACTTC. The encoded protein is CATSRGWGGERETISYEQYF. V gene TRBV15 combines with J gene TRBJ2-7; 8 bases map to TRBD2. The germline CDR1 and CDR2 sequences are LNHNV and YYDKDF (reference sequence). This CDR3 spans 20 amino acids. J was trimmed by 0 bases and V by 1 base; bases with no gene match: 17.

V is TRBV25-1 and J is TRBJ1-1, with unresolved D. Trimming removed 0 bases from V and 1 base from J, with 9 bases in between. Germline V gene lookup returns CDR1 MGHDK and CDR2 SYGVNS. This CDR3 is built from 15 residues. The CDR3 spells CASSEYQVGNTEAFF. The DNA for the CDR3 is TGTGCCAGCAGTGAATATCAGGTTGGGAACACTGAAGCTTTCTTT.

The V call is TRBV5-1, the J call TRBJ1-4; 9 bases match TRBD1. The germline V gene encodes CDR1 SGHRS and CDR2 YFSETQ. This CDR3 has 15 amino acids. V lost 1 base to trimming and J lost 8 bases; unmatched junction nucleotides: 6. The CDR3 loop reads CASSLSGTGQEKLFF. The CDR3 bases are TGCGCCAGCAGCTTGTCAGGGACAGGGCAAGAAAAACTGTTTTTT.

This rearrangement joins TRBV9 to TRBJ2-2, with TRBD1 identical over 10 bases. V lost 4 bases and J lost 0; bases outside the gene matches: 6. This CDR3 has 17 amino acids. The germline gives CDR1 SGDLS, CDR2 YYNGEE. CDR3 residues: CASSSGQGSTNTGELFF. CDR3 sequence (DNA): TGTGCCAGCAGCTCGGGACAGGGGTCTACGAACACCGGGGAGCTGTTTTTT.

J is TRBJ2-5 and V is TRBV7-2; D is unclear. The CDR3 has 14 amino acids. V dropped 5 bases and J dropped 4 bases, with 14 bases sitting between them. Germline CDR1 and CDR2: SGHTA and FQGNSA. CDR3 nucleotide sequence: TGTGCCAGCAGCCCCGAACAGCTTTCAGAGACCCAGTACTTC. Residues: CASSPEQLSETQYF.

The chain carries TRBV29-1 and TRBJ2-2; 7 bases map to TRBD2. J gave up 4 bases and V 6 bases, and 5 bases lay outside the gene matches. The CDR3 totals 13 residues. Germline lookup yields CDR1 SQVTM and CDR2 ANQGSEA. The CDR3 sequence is CSVTPGGTGELFF. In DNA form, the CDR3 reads TGCAGCGTGACCCCGGGGGGCACCGGGGAGCTGTTTTTT.

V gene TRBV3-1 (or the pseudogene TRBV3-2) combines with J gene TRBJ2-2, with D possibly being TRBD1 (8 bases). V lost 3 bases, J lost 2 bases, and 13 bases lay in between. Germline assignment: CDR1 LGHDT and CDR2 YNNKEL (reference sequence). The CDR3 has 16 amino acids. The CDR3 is CASSQNRGGNTGELFF. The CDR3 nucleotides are TGTGCCAGCAGCCAGAACAGGGGGGGTAACACCGGGGAGCTGTTTTTT.

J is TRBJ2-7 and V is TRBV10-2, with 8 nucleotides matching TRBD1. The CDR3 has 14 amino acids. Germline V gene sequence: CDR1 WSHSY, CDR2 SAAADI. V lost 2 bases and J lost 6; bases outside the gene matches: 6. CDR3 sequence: CASSEGQGSFEQYF. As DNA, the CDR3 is TGCGCCAGCAGTGAGGGACAGGGTAGCTTCGAGCAGTACTTC.

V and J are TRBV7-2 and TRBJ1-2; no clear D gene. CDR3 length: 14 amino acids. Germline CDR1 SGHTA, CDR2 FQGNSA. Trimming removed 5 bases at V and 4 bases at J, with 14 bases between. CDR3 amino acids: CASSLLASSYGYTF. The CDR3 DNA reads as TGTGCCAGCAGCCTCCTGGCCTCTAGCTATGGCTACACCTTC.

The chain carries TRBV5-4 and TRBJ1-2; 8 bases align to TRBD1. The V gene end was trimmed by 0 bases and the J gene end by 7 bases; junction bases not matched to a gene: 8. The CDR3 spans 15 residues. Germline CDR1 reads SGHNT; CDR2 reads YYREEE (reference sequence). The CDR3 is CASSLEGTGPSGYTF. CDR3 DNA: TGTGCCAGCAGCTTGGAAGGGACAGGACCGAGTGGCTACACCTTC.

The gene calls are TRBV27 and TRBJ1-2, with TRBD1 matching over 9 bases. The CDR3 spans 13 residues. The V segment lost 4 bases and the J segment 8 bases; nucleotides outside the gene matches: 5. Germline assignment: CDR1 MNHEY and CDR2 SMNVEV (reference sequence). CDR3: CASSSGQGGGYTF. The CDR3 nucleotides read TGTGCCAGCAGTTCGGGACAGGGTGGAGGCTACACCTTC.